What follows describes a single T cell receptor beta chain. The antigen is unknown. This entry is derived from a study of blood T cells in healthy people across ages. Study-wide results and caveats: In long-lived donors, naive CD4+ cell counts and diversity exceeded those of aged donors.

Sample-barcoded 5' priming and a J-beta primer mix drove a second PCR of roughly 7 to 11 cycles. Every cDNA molecule bore a tag from a template-switch adaptor containing 12 random nucleotides. A single record per CDR3 protein comes from TCRdb applying MiXCR to the 5' RACE reads. The sample has 800,000 or so distinct CDR3 sequences, 62% seen once; the top ten hold 28%. Each donor gave approximately 9.5 milliliters of peripheral blood. The CDR3 consists of 11 residues. Trimming removed 7 bases at V and 3 bases at J, with 10 bases between. Germline V gene sequence: CDR1 SQVTM, CDR2 ANQGSEA. The origin of this receptor is a man younger than 40 in good health. Source material: blood. The chain has TRBV29-1 and TRBJ2-7; perhaps TRBD1 as D (6 bases). The CDR3 sequence is CSAGHDYEQYF. The CDR3 DNA follows: TGCAGCGCGGGACACGACTACGAGCAGTACTTC.